The text below deals with one TCR beta chain. Its target is unknown. This sample stems from a study of T cell responses to AZD1222 COVID-19 vaccine. On the study more broadly: Combined were second doses at about 4 or about 12 weeks. Study results and limitations: Baseline seropositives among AZD1222 recipients totaled only five to seven. Reportedly, nearly half of unique spike TCRs recognized epitopes outside B.1.351/B.1.1.7 mutations. Regions 160-218 and 743-854 dominated among vaccine-associated CD4 TCRs spanning spike.

TCRdb's copy holds only in-frame clones and misses some; the assay was immunoSEQ multiplex PCR. The data hold approximately 97,000 clones, with around 93% observed a single time. Trimming took 5 bases from V and 8 from J, leaving 12 bases between them. The CDR3 extends over 12 amino acids. Germline V gene sequence: CDR1 SNHLY, CDR2 FYNNEI. The source was peripheral blood, collected on day 0 of AZD1222 vaccination. The chain combines TRBV2 with TRBJ1-1; D is possibly TRBD1 (6 bases). The clonotype was recovered from an adult in good health. CDR3 sequence: CASSRGVQEAFF. CDR3 nucleotides: TGTGCCAGCAGTAGGGGGGTTCAGGAAGCTTTCTTT.